This T cell receptor beta chain came from a study of cytomegalovirus exposure and HLA in healthy donors. The overall study: Roughly 170 million T cells yielded 117 million unique TCR beta sequences in earlier analysis.

Points from the study as a whole: Solely CMV serostatus was available to characterize immune exposure.

Note on this clone: Its antigen remains unknown.

The PCR had 60 Vbeta and 13 Jbeta primers. Original handling: A follow-up analysis tallied approximately 85 million unique TCR beta chains, roughly 9.9 million shared. Profiled with immunoSEQ multiplex PCR; TCRdb holds only in-frame clones, not every one. Clone size and the V and J calls come from that table; the DNA yielded D and trimming. The profile covers some 65,000 clones, with roughly 70% appearing a single time and roughly 9.8% taken by the ten largest. Sequencing was done on a sample of PBMCs. This receptor was obtained from a woman aged 25-40 years in good health and CMV-seronegative.

DNA of the CDR3: TGTGCCAGCAGCTTGGACTCGAACTATGGCTACACCTTC. Its translation is CASSLDSNYGYTF. The genes are TRBV5-4 and TRBJ1-2; no clear D gene. CDR1 is SGHNT, CDR2 YYREEE, per germline (reference sequence). Trimming shortened V by 0 bases and J by 2 bases, and 5 bases separated the two germline ends. The CDR3 runs to 13 residues.